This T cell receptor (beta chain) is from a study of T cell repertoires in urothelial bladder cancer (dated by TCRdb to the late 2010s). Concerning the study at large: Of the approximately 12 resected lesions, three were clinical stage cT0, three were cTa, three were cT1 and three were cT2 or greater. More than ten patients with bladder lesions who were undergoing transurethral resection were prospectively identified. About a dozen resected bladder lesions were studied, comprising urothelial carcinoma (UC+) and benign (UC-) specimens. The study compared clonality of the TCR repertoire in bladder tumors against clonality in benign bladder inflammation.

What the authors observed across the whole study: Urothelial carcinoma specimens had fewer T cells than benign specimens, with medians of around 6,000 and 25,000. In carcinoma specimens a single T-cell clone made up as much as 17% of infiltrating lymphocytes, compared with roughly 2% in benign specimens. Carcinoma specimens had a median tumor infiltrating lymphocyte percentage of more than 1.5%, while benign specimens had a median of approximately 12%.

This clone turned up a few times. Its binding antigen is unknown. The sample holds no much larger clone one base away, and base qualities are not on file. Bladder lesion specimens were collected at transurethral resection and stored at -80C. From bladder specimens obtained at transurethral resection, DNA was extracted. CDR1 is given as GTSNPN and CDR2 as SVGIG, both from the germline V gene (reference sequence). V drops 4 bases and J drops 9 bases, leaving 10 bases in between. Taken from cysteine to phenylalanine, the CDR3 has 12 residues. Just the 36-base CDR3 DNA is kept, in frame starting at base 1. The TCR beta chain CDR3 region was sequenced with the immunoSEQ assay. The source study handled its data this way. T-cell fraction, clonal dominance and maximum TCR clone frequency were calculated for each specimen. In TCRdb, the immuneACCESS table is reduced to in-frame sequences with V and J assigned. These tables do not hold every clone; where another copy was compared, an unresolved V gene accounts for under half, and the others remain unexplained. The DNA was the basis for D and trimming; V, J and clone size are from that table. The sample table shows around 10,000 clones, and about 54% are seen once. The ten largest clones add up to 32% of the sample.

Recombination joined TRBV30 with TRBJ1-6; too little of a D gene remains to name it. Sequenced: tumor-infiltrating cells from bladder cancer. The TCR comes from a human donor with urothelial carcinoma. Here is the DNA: TGTGCCTGGAAAGGGTCGGGTTCACCCCTCCACTTT. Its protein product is CAWKGSGSPLHF. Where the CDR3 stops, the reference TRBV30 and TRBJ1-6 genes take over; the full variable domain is SQTIHQWPATLVQPVGSPLSLECTVEGTSNPNLYWYRQAAGRGLQLLFYSVGIGQISSEVPQNLSASRPQDRQFILSSKKLLLSDSGFYLCAWKGSGSPLHFGNGTRLTVT.